The 20 T cell receptor beta chains given below trace back to one sample, sequenced in a study of CD8+ T cells in alopecia areata. Sequencing relied on a cDNA template that was reverse transcribed from extracted RNA. The data were produced by immunoSEQ multiplex PCR, yet TCRdb's version contains in-frame clones alone and is incomplete. Of about 64,000 clones detected, roughly 46% appear once; the ten largest clones hold around 21%. The treatment denotes: oral pan-JAK inhibitor, 5-10 mg twice daily. The sample in question was CD8+ T cells sorted from blood, obtained around week 37, from a patient treated with tofacitinib. Source of these receptors: a human donor with alopecia areata.

This rearrangement joins TRBV15 to TRBJ1-2; D gene uncertain. The CDR3 spans 14 residues. CDR1 and CDR2 (germline): LNHNV, YYDKDF (reference sequence). The germline V and J ends were trimmed by 0 bases and 14 bases, with 19 bases remaining between them. The CDR3 region is CATSRDVVYNRLTF. CDR3 nucleotide sequence: TGTGCCACCAGCAGAGACGTTGTGTACAACCGTTTAACCTTC.

The CDR3 here is CASSFPAREQYF. The CDR3 DNA follows: TGCGCCAGCAGCTTTCCCGCTCGCGAGCAGTACTTC. This chain links TRBV5-1 with TRBJ2-7; D not resolved. The CDR3 consists of 12 residues. Between the trimmed V and J ends, which lost 2 bases and 6 bases, there was a span of 9 bases. The V gene's germline CDR1 is SGHRS and CDR2 YFSETQ.

This rearrangement joins TRBV30 to TRBJ2-7; the match to TRBD2 covers 7 bases. The V and J ends lost 6 bases and 12 bases, in that order; junction bases with no gene match: 17. CDR3 length: 13 residues. Germline V CDR1 and CDR2: GTSNPN, SVGIG (reference sequence). Here the CDR3 reads CACLGLVGGSTYF. DNA for the CDR3: TGTGCCTGCCTTGGACTAGTCGGGGGGAGCACGTACTTC.

This chain uses TRBV11-2 with TRBJ2-1; no definite D call. Looked up from germline, CDR1 is SGHAT and CDR2 is FQNNGV. The CDR3 runs to 15 residues. Trimming cost V 5 bases and J 0 bases, with 11 bases left between them. The CDR3 protein is CASSQDSSSYNEQFF. Here the CDR3 DNA reads TGTGCCAGCAGCCAAGATTCTAGCTCCTACAATGAGCAGTTCTTC.

This clone occurred a few times. The chain combines TRBV19 with TRBJ1-1, with D unclear. The ends were cut back, 10 bases at V and 1 base at J, with 13 bases in the middle. CDR1 is LNHDA and CDR2 is SQIVND in the germline V gene (reference sequence). This CDR3 has 13 amino acids. CDR3 sequence: CATIGRRNTEAFF. The CDR3, as DNA: TGTGCCACCATCGGGAGGAGGAACACTGAAGCTTTCTTT.

This clone has only a few counts. This chain joins TRBV7-2 and TRBJ2-3; TRBD2 aligns across 13 bases. The germline gives CDR1 SGHTA, CDR2 FQGNSA. J was trimmed by 1 base and V by 5 bases; bases with no gene match: 12. The CDR3 consists of 19 residues. CDR3 sequence reads: CASSVGGLAGWPGTDTQYF. The CDR3 DNA is TGTGCCAGCAGCGTTGGGGGACTAGCGGGATGGCCTGGCACAGATACGCAGTATTTT.

The chain recombines TRBV9 with TRBJ2-1; 7 bases agree with TRBD1. With V trimmed by 3 bases and J by 2 bases, 5 bases remained unmatched. Germline CDR1 and CDR2: SGDLS and YYNGEE. The CDR3 is 15 amino acids. The CDR3 region is CASSASGTAYNEQFF. The CDR3 DNA follows: TGTGCCAGCAGCGCATCCGGGACAGCCTACAATGAGCAGTTCTTC. The full variable domain, in which reference TRBV9 and TRBJ2-1 provide the parts outside the CDR3, is DSGVTQTPKHLITATGQRVTLRCSPRSGDLSVYWYQQSLDQGLQFLIQYYNGEERAKGNILERFSAQQFPDLHSELNLSSLELGDSALYFCASSASGTAYNEQFFGPGTRLTVL.

This clone has only a few counts. This sequence joins TRBV6-1 and TRBJ2-2; D may match TRBD1 or TRBD2 (5 bases each). From germline, CDR1 is MNHNS and CDR2 SASEGT. The CDR3 has 13 residues. V lost 3 bases, J lost 6 bases, and 8 bases lay in between. CDR3 nucleotide sequence: TGTGCCAGCAGTGACTCGGGGCCCGGGGAGCTGTTTTTT. Encoded protein: CASSDSGPGELFF.

This chain joins TRBV9 and TRBJ2-5; TRBD1 aligns across 8 bases. CDR1 is SGDLS and CDR2 is YYNGEE in the germline V gene. Trimming at V came to 0 bases and at J to 7 bases, leaving 5 bases not matched to a gene. The CDR3 length is 14 residues. The CDR3 is CASSVGTGLATQYF. CDR3 sequence (DNA): TGTGCCAGCAGCGTAGGGACAGGGCTTGCGACCCAGTACTTC.

This sequence joins TRBV29-1 and TRBJ2-5, with 15 bases matching TRBD2. J gave up 4 bases and V 5 bases, and 5 bases lay outside the gene matches. Germline V gives CDR1 SQVTM, CDR2 ANQGSEA. The CDR3 is 15 residues long. This CDR3 is CSVRPGLAGGETQYF. In DNA, the CDR3 is TGCAGCGTTCGCCCGGGACTAGCGGGAGGAGAGACCCAGTACTTC.

This clone was observed a few times. This chain uses TRBV5-1 with TRBJ1-1; 7 positions agree with TRBD1. CDR3 length equals 15 residues. V was pared by 1 base and J by 8 bases, with 11 bases of the junction left unmatched. The germline gives CDR1 SGHRS, CDR2 YFSETQ. The CDR3 loop is CASSLKTLGQQEAFF. CDR3 sequence (DNA): TGCGCCAGCAGCTTGAAGACCCTGGGACAGCAAGAAGCTTTCTTT. Full variable domain (outside the CDR3, taken from reference TRBV5-1 and TRBJ1-1): KAGVTQTPRYLIKTRGQQVTLSCSPISGHRSVSWYQQTPGQGLQFLFEYFSETQRNKGNFPGRFSGRQFSNSRSEMNVSTLELGDSALYLCASSLKTLGQQEAFFGQGTRLTVV.

There are a few counts of this clone. This sample also contains other DNA sequences that code for the same CDR3. The chain joins TRBV4-1 to TRBJ2-1; 7 nucleotides match TRBD2. V lost 1 base, J lost 4 bases, and 4 bases stayed unmatched. This CDR3 has 15 amino acids. Germline V lookup: CDR1 MGHRA, CDR2 YSYEKL. CDR3 in DNA: TGCGCCAGCAGCCAAGGACTAGCAGATTACAATGAGCAGTTCTTC. Its protein product is CASSQGLADYNEQFF.

This clone appeared once. The rearrangement links TRBV9 to TRBJ2-2, with D perhaps matching TRBD1 or TRBD2 (5 bases each). This CDR3 is built from 16 residues. Per the germline V gene, CDR1 is SGDLS and CDR2 is YYNGEE. The V gene lost 1 base and the J gene lost 0 bases, with 10 bases spanning the gap. CDR3 region: CASSVTRGPNTGELFF. DNA of the CDR3: TGTGCCAGCAGCGTAACGAGGGGCCCGAACACCGGGGAGCTGTTTTTT.

This clone showed up just a few times. The chain uses TRBV29-1 and TRBJ1-2; D is uncertain. Germline lookup yields CDR1 SQVTM and CDR2 ANQGSEA. This CDR3 comprises 13 residues. Trimming took off 0 bases at V and 8 bases at J, with 13 bases between the two ends. CDR3 sequence (DNA): TGCAGCGTTGAAGAGGTACAACAAGAGGGCTACACCTTC. It translates to CSVEEVQQEGYTF.

The V call is TRBV19, the J call TRBJ2-5; 12 bases agree with TRBD2. The germline V gene has CDR1 LNHDA and CDR2 SQIVND (reference sequence). This CDR3 comprises 17 residues. The V segment lost 4 bases and the J segment 7 bases; nucleotides outside the gene matches: 13. CDR3 coding DNA: TGTGCCAGTAGTAAAAGCCGACTAGCGGGAGCGAGCGTGACCCAGTACTTC. Translated: CASSKSRLAGASVTQYF.

This chain joins TRBV19 and TRBJ1-1; D unresolved. V was shortened by 1 base and J by 2 bases, with 8 bases between the two germline ends. Germline V gene data show CDR1 as LNHDA and CDR2 as SQIVND (reference sequence). CDR3 length: 14 amino acids. The CDR3 nucleotides read TGTGCCAGTAGTATAGCAGAACGAAACACTGAAGCTTTCTTT. Translating it yields CASSIAERNTEAFF.

The chain's CDR3 is CAWSVLGAGGEAFF. For the CDR3, the DNA is TGTGCCTGGAGTGTACTAGGGGCCGGAGGTGAAGCTTTCTTT. The rearrangement links TRBV30 to TRBJ1-1; D might be TRBD1 (5 bases). V was trimmed by 0 bases and J by 7 bases, leaving 15 bases between them. Germline V gene lookup returns CDR1 GTSNPN and CDR2 SVGIG (reference sequence). The CDR3 has 14 amino acids.

The chain employs TRBV11-2 and TRBJ2-7, with 12 bases aligning to TRBD2. CDR1 is SGHAT, CDR2 FQNNGV, per germline. The CDR3 contains 17 residues. V dropped 1 base and J dropped 6; count of bases not matched to a gene: 10. The CDR3 reads CASSLGASGRALGEQYF. The CDR3 bases are TGTGCCAGCAGCTTAGGAGCTAGCGGGAGGGCCCTCGGCGAGCAGTACTTC. The whole variable domain, remainder taken from reference TRBV11-2 and TRBJ2-7, is EAGVAQSPRYKIIEKRQSVAFWCNPISGHATLYWYQQILGQGPKLLIQFQNNGVVDDSQLPKDRFSAERLKGVDSTLKIQPAKLEDSAVYLCASSLGASGRALGEQYFGPGTRLTVT.

J is TRBJ2-2 and V is TRBV11-2; D may be TRBD1 (5 bases). Germline assignment: CDR1 SGHAT and CDR2 FQNNGV. V lost 2 bases and J lost 0, with 10 bases in between. CDR3 length: 16 amino acids. CDR3 protein: CASSLYRQTNTGELFF. The DNA for the CDR3 is TGTGCCAGCAGCTTATACCGACAGACGAACACCGGGGAGCTGTTTTTT.

This clone was picked up a small number of times. CDR3 region: CSVVEPAGYGYTF. The CDR3 DNA reads TGCAGCGTGGTGGAACCTGCGGGTTATGGCTACACCTTC. This chain connects TRBV29-1 to TRBJ1-2; D uncertain. The CDR3 is 13 amino acids. Germline-derived CDR1 and CDR2 are SQVTM and ANQGSEA. V lost 6 bases and J lost 5, with 16 bases in between.